This TCR beta chain was sequenced during a study of beta chain features in type 1 diabetes. Findings and limits, study-wide: Any HLA type influence on TCRB rearrangement was left unresolved here. Compared with healthy donors, patients appeared to share more similar naive, central memory and regulatory TCRB repertoires.

About this clone itself: What it recognizes is unknown.

Since all of the isolated RNA was reverse transcribed, expressed TCRB transcripts were what got sequenced. Clones were read by immunoSEQ multiplex PCR, and TCRdb kept only the in-frame ones, dropping some. Here the sample spans 620,000 or so clones, roughly a sixth being singletons. CDR1 and CDR2 from the germline V gene are LGHNA and YSLEER. V lost 4 bases and J lost 4, with 13 bases in between. The length of the CDR3 is 14 residues. Purity above 95% was achieved in all sorted populations. Sequencing input: naive CD4+ T cells from blood. The chain joins TRBV4-3 to TRBJ1-2, with D possibly being TRBD1 (6 bases). This sequence originates from a man between 18 and 29 years old in good health. CDR3 region: CASSPQQGPYGYTF. The CDR3 DNA follows: TGCGCCAGCAGCCCGCAGCAGGGGCCCTATGGCTACACCTTC.